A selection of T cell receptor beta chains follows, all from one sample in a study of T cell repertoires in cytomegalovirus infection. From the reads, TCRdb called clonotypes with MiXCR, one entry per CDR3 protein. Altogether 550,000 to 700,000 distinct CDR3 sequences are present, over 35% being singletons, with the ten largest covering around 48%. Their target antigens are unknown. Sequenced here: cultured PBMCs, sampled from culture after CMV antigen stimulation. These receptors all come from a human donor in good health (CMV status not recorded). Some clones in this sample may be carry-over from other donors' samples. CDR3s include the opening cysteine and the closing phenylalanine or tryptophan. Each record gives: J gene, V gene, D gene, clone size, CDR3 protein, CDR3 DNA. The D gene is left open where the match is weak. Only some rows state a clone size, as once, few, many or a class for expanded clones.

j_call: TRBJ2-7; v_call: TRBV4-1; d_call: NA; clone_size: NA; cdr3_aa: CASSQEGELREQYF; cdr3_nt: TGCGCCAGCAGCCAAGAGGGGGAACTGAGGGAGCAGTACTTC
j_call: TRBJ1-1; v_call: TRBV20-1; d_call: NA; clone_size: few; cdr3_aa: CRRLGVPEAFF; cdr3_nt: TGCAGGAGACTGGGGGTTCCTGAAGCTTTCTTT
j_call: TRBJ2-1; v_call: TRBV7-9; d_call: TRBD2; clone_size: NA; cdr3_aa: CASSPRAGTENPRGLAGVYEQFF; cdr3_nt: TGTGCCAGCAGCCCCCGAGCAGGGACTGAAAACCCGAGGGGACTAGCGGGAGTTTATGAGCAGTTCTTC
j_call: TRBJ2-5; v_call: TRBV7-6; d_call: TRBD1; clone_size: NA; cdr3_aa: CASSPTGLGETQYF; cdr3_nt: TGTGCCAGCAGCCCGACAGGGTTGGGAGAGACCCAGTACTTC
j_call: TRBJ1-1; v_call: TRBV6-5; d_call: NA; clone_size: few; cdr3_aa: CASTRQTVGNTEAFF; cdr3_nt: TGTGCCAGCACCCGACAGACAGTGGGGAACACTGAAGCTTTCTTT
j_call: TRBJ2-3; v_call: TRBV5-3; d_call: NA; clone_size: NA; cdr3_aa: CASSLASAGPDTQYF; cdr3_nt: TGTGCCAGCAGCTTGGCCTCCGCAGGGCCAGATACGCAGTATTTT
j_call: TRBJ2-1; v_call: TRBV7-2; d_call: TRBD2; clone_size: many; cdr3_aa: CATQERAGVTEQFF; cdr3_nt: TGTGCCACCCAAGAGAGAGCGGGAGTGACTGAGCAGTTCTTC
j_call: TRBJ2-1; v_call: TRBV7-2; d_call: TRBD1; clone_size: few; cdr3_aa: CASSLIRQGNNEQFF; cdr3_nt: TGTGCCAGCAGCTTAATTAGACAGGGTAACAATGAGCAGTTCTTC
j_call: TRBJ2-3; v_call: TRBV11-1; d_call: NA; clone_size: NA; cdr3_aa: CASSPDHTDTQYF; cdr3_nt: TGTGCCAGCAGCCCCGACCACACAGATACGCAGTATTTT
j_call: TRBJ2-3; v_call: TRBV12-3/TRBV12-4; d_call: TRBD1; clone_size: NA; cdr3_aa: CASSPAGQGVDTQYF; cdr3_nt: TGTGCCAGCTCCCCCGCCGGGCAGGGGGTAGATACGCAGTATTTT
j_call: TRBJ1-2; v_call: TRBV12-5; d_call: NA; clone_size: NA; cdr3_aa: CASGLRPGLLRGYTF; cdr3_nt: TGTGCTAGTGGTTTGAGACCCGGACTACTGAGGGGCTACACCTTC
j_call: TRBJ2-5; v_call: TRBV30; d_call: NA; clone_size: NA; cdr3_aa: CAWSTYAGSETQYF; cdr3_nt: TGTGCCTGGAGTACCTATGCCGGGAGCGAGACCCAGTACTTC
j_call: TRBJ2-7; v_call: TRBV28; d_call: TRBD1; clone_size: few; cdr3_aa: CASSPPGQPEDEQYF; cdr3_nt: TGTGCCAGCAGTCCGCCGGGACAGCCGGAAGACGAGCAGTACTTC
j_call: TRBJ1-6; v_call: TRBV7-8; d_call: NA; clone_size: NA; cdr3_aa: CASSAPGESGSPLHF; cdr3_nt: TGTGCCAGCAGCGCGCCAGGGGAGAGTGGGTCACCCCTCCACTTT
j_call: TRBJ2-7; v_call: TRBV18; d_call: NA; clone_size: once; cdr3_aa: CASSPLGGEGEQYF; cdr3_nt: TGTGCCAGCTCACCCCTGGGCGGGGAAGGGGAGCAGTACTTC
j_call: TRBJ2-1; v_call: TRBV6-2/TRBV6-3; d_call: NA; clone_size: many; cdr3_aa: CASDSGAPYNEQFF; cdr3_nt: TGTGCCAGCGACAGCGGAGCGCCCTACAATGAGCAGTTCTTC
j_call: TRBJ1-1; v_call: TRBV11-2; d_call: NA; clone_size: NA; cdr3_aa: CASSLAVKLDTEAFF; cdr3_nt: TGTGCCAGCAGCTTAGCAGTGAAATTGGACACTGAAGCTTTCTTT
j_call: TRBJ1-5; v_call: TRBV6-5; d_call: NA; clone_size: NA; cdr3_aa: CASNRPGSNQPQHF; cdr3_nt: TGTGCCAGCAATAGGCCCGGTAGCAATCAGCCCCAGCATTTT
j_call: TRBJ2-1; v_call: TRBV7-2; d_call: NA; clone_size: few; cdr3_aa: CASSLDSTWNEQFF; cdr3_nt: TGTGCCAGCAGCTTAGACTCCACTTGGAATGAGCAGTTCTTC
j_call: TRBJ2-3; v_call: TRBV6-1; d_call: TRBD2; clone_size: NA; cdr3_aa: CASSETSGGDTQYF; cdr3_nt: TGTGCCAGCAGTGAGACTAGCGGGGGTGATACGCAGTATTTT
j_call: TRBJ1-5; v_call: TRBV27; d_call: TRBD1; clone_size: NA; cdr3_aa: CASSSTGFGNQPQHF; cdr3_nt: TGTGCCAGCAGCTCGACAGGGTTCGGCAATCAGCCCCAGCATTTT
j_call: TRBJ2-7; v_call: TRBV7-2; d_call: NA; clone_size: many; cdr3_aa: CASSAWSRRGYEQYF; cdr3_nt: TGTGCCAGCAGCGCCTGGAGTCGGAGGGGCTACGAGCAGTACTTC
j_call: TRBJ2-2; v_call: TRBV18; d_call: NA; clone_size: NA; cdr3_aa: CASSLSSNTGELFF; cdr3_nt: TGTGCCAGCTCACTCAGTTCGAACACCGGGGAGCTGTTTTTT
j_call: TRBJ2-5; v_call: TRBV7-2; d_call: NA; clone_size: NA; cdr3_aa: CASSFRQAQETQYF; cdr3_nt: TGTGCCAGCAGCTTCCGACAGGCCCAAGAGACCCAGTACTTC
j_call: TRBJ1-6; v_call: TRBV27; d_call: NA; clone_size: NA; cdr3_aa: CASSLVQQPNSPLHF; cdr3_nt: TGTGCCAGCAGTTTAGTCCAGCAACCCAATTCACCCCTCCACTTT
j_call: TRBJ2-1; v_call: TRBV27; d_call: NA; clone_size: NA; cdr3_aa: CASSPPLTGLYNEQFF; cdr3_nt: TGTGCCAGCAGTCCCCCTCTCACGGGACTTTACAATGAGCAGTTCTTC
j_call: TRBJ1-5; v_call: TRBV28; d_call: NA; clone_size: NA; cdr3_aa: CASTAADRLQPQHF; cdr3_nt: TGTGCCAGCACCGCAGCAGACCGTCTTCAGCCCCAGCATTTT
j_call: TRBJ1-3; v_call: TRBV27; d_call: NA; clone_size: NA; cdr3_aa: CASSYKGPGIGGNTIYF; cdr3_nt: TGTGCCAGCAGTTATAAGGGCCCGGGGATAGGCGGAAACACCATATATTTT
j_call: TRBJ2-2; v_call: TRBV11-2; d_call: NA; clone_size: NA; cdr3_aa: CASSLVALVGNTGELFF; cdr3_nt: TGTGCCAGCAGCTTAGTAGCACTGGTAGGCAACACCGGGGAGCTGTTTTTT
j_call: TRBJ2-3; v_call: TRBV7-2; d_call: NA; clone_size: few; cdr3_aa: CASSLVGWSTDTQYF; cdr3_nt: TGTGCCAGCAGCCTAGTTGGCTGGAGCACAGATACGCAGTATTTT
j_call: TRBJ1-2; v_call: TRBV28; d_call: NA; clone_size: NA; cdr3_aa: CASRPNPGLYGYTF; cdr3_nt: TGTGCCAGCAGGCCGAACCCGGGCCTTTATGGCTACACCTTC
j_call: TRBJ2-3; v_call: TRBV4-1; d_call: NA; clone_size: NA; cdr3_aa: CASSQGPPGATDTQYF; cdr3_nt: TGCGCCAGCAGCCAAGGCCCCCCAGGGGCCACAGATACGCAGTATTTT